The rows below give T cell receptor beta chains drawn from one sample of a study of T cell responses to AZD1222 COVID-19 vaccine. Data came from immunoSEQ multiplex PCR; TCRdb stores just in-frame clones and leaves some out. The table has about 110,000 clones, about 92% seen once. Source: peripheral blood, taken on day 0 of MenACWY control vaccination. Source of these receptors: an adult in good health. The CDR3 runs from the conserved cysteine through the conserved F or W. A D gene is named only where the DNA matches it firmly.

>TRBV5-1|TRBJ1-2|TRBD1
CASSSPTGQGYGYTF
TGCGCCAGCAGCTCTCCGACAGGGCAAGGCTATGGCTACACCTTC
>TRBV4-1|TRBJ1-1|NA
CASSLTGAGNTEAFF
TGCGCCAGCAGCCTGACTGGGGCGGGAAACACTGAAGCTTTCTTT
>TRBV2|TRBJ2-7|TRBD1
CASMQGAYEQYF
TGTGCCAGCATGCAGGGGGCCTACGAGCAGTACTTC
>TRBV11-2|TRBJ2-7|TRBD1
CASSAEGGNRYEQYF
TGTGCCAGCAGCGCTGAAGGGGGCAATAGATACGAGCAGTACTTC
>TRBV28|TRBJ1-2|TRBD1
CASSLTGHGYTF
TGTGCCAGCAGTTTGACAGGGCATGGCTACACCTTC
>TRBV5-1|TRBJ1-1|NA
CASSEQGQNTEAFF
TGCGCCAGCAGTGAACAGGGACAGAACACTGAAGCTTTCTTT
>TRBV5-1|TRBJ1-5|NA
CASSYTGSSNQPQHF
TGCGCCAGCAGCTACACAGGGTCTAGCAATCAGCCCCAGCATTTT
>TRBV18|TRBJ2-3|TRBD1
CASSPPSRGRTDTQYF
TGTGCCAGCTCACCACCCAGCAGGGGGCGGACAGATACGCAGTATTTT
>TRBV5-1|TRBJ2-5|TRBD1
CASSPRGQGGETQYF
TGCGCCAGCAGCCCCAGGGGACAGGGAGGGGAGACCCAGTACTTC
>TRBV18|TRBJ1-2|NA
CASSPRVVYGYTF
TGTGCCAGCTCACCACGGGTGGTGTATGGCTACACCTTC
>TRBV19|TRBJ1-5|TRBD1
CASSSTGIHSNQPQHF
TGTGCCAGTAGCTCGACAGGGATACATAGCAATCAGCCCCAGCATTTT
>TRBV27|TRBJ2-7|TRBD1
CASSIPGQGRYEQYF
TGTGCCAGCAGCATCCCGGGACAGGGACGATACGAGCAGTACTTC